One sample yielded the 20 T cell receptor beta chains listed below, sequenced in a study of T cells in Graves' hyperthyroidism and ophthalmopathy. From RNA transcripts, TCR beta CDR3 regions were amplified. Researchers ran a first-round RT-PCR on the TCR CDR3 using the HTBI primer set. One entry per CDR3 protein, called by TCRdb with MiXCR from the multiplex PCR reads. The table shows about 400,000 distinct CDR3 sequences, with over 10% occurring only once. Sequences were obtained from blood. The source of these receptors is a young woman with Graves' hyperthyroidism.

This clonotype was detected ten times or more. The J gene is TRBJ1-2, the V gene TRBV9; no definite D call. Germline loops: CDR1 SGDLS, CDR2 YYNGEE. The V gene lost 0 bases and the J gene lost 4 bases, with 13 bases spanning the gap. The CDR3 runs to 15 residues. The CDR3, as DNA: TGTGCCAGCAGCGTAGCGGCAGCGACCGGCTATGGCTACACCTTC. This translates into CASSVAAATGYGYTF.

The V and J genes are TRBV9 and TRBJ1-2; 10 positions match TRBD1. V trimming: 4 bases; J trimming: 4 bases; junction bases outside the gene matches: 13. Germline CDR1 is SGDLS and CDR2 is YYNGEE. This CDR3 spans 17 amino acids. The DNA of the CDR3 is TGTGCCAGCAGCCCGGGACAGGGGTTCGGTTTAGCCTATGGCTACACCTTC. Encoded protein: CASSPGQGFGLAYGYTF.

The rearrangement links TRBV14 to TRBJ2-5; D gene ambiguous. Germline CDR1 SGHDN, CDR2 FVKESK. This CDR3 region has 14 residues. V lost 6 bases, J lost 4 bases, and 15 bases lay in between. For the CDR3, the DNA is TGTGCCAGCAGTGAAGGGTTTTCGGGAGAGACCCAGTACTTC. This gives the protein CASSEGFSGETQYF.

This clonotype appeared many times. The chain employs TRBV2 and TRBJ1-2; D unresolved. This CDR3 has 12 residues. The ends were cut back, 1 base at V and 4 bases at J, with 4 bases in the middle. CDR1 and CDR2 (germline): SNHLY, FYNNEI. The CDR3 protein is CASSEVLYGYTF. CDR3 sequence (DNA): TGTGCCAGCAGTGAAGTACTCTATGGCTACACCTTC.

The chain has TRBV4-3 and TRBJ2-1, with D uncertain. V shed 0 bases and J shed 5 bases, with 8 bases lying between them. The CDR3 is 14 residues long. The germline V gene encodes CDR1 LGHNA and CDR2 YSLEER. The CDR3 DNA reads TGCGCCAGCAGCCAAGATCCGGGCGACAATGAGCAGTTCTTC. It yields the protein CASSQDPGDNEQFF.

This clonotype was observed at least ten times. The genes are TRBV3-1 and TRBJ1-1, with TRBD1 matching over 8 bases. The trim removed 0 bases at V and 11 bases at J, leaving 8 bases unmatched. The CDR3 loop spans 14 amino acids. Germline CDR1 reads LGHDT; CDR2 reads YNNKEL (reference sequence). The CDR3 DNA reads TGTGCCAGCAGCCAAGAGCGCAGGGGGCTTCGCGCTTTCTTT. Translation: CASSQERRGLRAFF.

The V gene is TRBV5-1, the J gene TRBJ1-4, with D unclear. The germline V gene has CDR1 SGHRS and CDR2 YFSETQ. The V gene lost 4 bases and the J gene lost 9 bases, with 19 bases spanning the gap. This CDR3 comprises 15 residues. CDR3 region: CASSPPGMGNKKLFF. CDR3 DNA sequence: TGCGCCAGCAGCCCCCCGGGGATGGGGAATAAAAAACTGTTTTTT.

Many counts were recorded for this clonotype. This CDR3 is CASSLVSRGTGRYTF. In DNA form, the CDR3 reads TGTGCCAGCAGCTTAGTCTCTCGGGGGACAGGGCGCTACACCTTC. The rearrangement uses TRBV7-9 and TRBJ1-2; 9 bases are a match to TRBD1. Germline V gives CDR1 SEHNR, CDR2 FQNEAQ (reference sequence). V shed 1 base, J shed 9 bases, and the junction held 9 bases outside the gene matches. CDR3 size: 15 residues.

This clonotype came up many times. The gene calls are TRBV19 and TRBJ1-1, with TRBD1 matching 7 bases. The V and J ends lost 10 bases and 6 bases, in that order; junction bases with no gene match: 14. The CDR3 has 14 residues. CDR1 and CDR2 from the germline V gene are LNHDA and SQIVND (reference sequence). CDR3 nucleotides: TGTGCCACTAACGGCCAGGGGGGGATATCTGAAGCTTTCTTT. Translated, it gives CATNGQGGISEAFF.

In this sample, this clonotype turned up many times. Here the CDR3 DNA reads TGTGCCAGCAGTGTCGAGGTTTCGAACACTGAAGCTTTCTTT. Protein: CASSVEVSNTEAFF. This chain connects TRBV2 to TRBJ1-1; D not resolved. Germline assignment: CDR1 SNHLY and CDR2 FYNNEI. The CDR3 is made up of 14 amino acids. V shed 4 bases and J shed 1 base, with 10 bases lying between them.

On this clonotype itself: This may arise from a read error, as a much more abundant clone is one base away. The V call is TRBV9, the J call TRBJ2-3; 7 nucleotides align to TRBD2. The CDR3 covers 16 residues. Looked up from germline, CDR1 is SGDLS and CDR2 is YYNGEE. The CDR3 loop reads CASSVEAGFDTDAQYF. In DNA, the CDR3 is TGTGCCAGCAGCGTAGAAGCGGGATTTGACACAGATGCGCAGTATTTT.

This clonotype has more than one count but fewer than ten. The gene calls are TRBV9 and TRBJ1-4, with D perhaps TRBD1 (5 bases). CDR1 and CDR2 from the germline V gene are SGDLS and YYNGEE. V was trimmed by 4 bases and J by 5 bases, leaving 12 bases between them. This CDR3 contains 14 residues. The CDR3 is CASSIRDGNEKLFF. The CDR3 DNA reads TGTGCCAGCAGCATCCGGGACGGGAATGAAAAACTGTTTTTT.

The chain employs TRBV18 and TRBJ2-5; no clear D gene. This CDR3 is built from 12 residues. Germline V CDR1 and CDR2: KGHSH, LQKENI. Trimming stripped 0 bases from V and 7 bases from J, with 6 bases between. CDR3 region: CASSPPLRTQYF. Written as DNA, the CDR3 is TGTGCCAGCTCACCACCCCTTAGGACCCAGTACTTC.

This clonotype was counted ten times or more. This chain uses TRBV12-3 or TRBV12-4 with TRBJ2-7; the D gene is possibly TRBD1 (6 bases). CDR3 length: 15 amino acids. Trimming took 7 bases from V and 4 from J, leaving 20 bases between them. CDR3 loop: CASTPGAGWTYEQYF. The CDR3 bases are TGTGCCAGCACCCCAGGGGCAGGGTGGACGTACGAGCAGTACTTC.

There are many counts of this clonotype. The CDR3 protein is CASSRGNEQFF. CDR3 sequence (DNA): TGTGCCAGCTCCAGGGGGAATGAGCAGTTCTTC. The V call is TRBV18, the J call TRBJ2-1; 7 positions agree with TRBD1. CDR1 and CDR2 (germline): KGHSH, LQKENI. The CDR3 is 11 amino acids. With V trimmed by 6 bases and J by 7 bases, 0 bases remained unmatched.

The table lists this clonotype with many counts. The gene calls are TRBV20-1 and TRBJ2-7, with D perhaps matching TRBD1 or TRBD2 (5 bases each). This CDR3 has 15 residues. Germline CDR1 and CDR2: DFQATT and SNEGSKA (reference sequence). The V end lost 3 bases, the J end lost 5 bases, and 20 bases lay between the germline ends. The CDR3 DNA follows: TGCAGTGCTAGGCTTGGTGTCAGGGACGTCAACGAGCAGTACTTC. Encoded protein: CSARLGVRDVNEQYF.

This clonotype was seen a few times. The gene calls are TRBV5-4 and TRBJ2-5, with TRBD1 matching over 8 bases. The CDR3 is 17 residues long. V gave up 4 bases and J gave up 2 bases; unmatched junction bases: 13. Germline V lookup: CDR1 SGHNT, CDR2 YYREEE (reference sequence). CDR3 DNA sequence: TGTGCCAGCAGCCCGCCTTCTGGGGGGACAGGACAAGAGACCCAGTACTTC. This translates into CASSPPSGGTGQETQYF.

The chain couples TRBV9 to TRBJ2-3, with D hard to call. The CDR3 sequence is 14 residues long. The germline V gene encodes CDR1 SGDLS and CDR2 YYNGEE. Trimming shortened V by 0 bases and J by 2 bases, and 7 bases separated the two germline ends. For the CDR3, the DNA is TGTGCCAGCAGCGTAGAGGCCCCCACAGATACGCAGTATTTT. Translating gives CASSVEAPTDTQYF.

This clonotype was seen a handful of times. The chain recombines TRBV4-3 with TRBJ1-2; no firm D call. This CDR3 spans 13 amino acids. CDR1 is LGHNA and CDR2 is YSLEER in the germline V gene. Trimming cost V 0 bases and J 6 bases, with 8 bases left between them. This CDR3 reads CASSQDWLDGYTF. The CDR3 DNA sequence: TGCGCCAGCAGCCAAGATTGGTTGGATGGCTACACCTTC.

A remark on this clonotype: A read error is possible here, since a much larger clone lies one base away. The V and J genes are TRBV18 and TRBJ2-3; D is uncertain. This CDR3 contains 15 residues. Germline V gives CDR1 KGHSH, CDR2 LQKENI. CDR3 DNA sequence: TGTGCCAGCACACCACTACCCTCGGGCACAGATACGCAGTATTTT. Encoded protein: CASTPLPSGTDTQYF.